These 23 T cell receptor beta chains share one sample of origin, sequenced in a study of human T cells and chemical hapten exposure. Time point specified: patch test 3, about 24 weeks after DPC sensitization. The treatment here: therapeutic diphenylcyclopropenone sensitization with weekly scalp DPC. TCRdb fed the RACE reads into MiXCR, producing one record per CDR3 protein. Here the sample spans 80,000 to 100,000 distinct CDR3 sequences, less than 14% being singletons. Here the sequenced sample was whole blood, taken in connection with sensitization to the hapten diphenylcyclopropenone (DPC). These receptors were obtained from a woman between 50 and 59 years old with alopecia areata. Some clones in this sample may be carry-over from other donors' samples.

This clonotype was seen more than once but under ten times. The V call is TRBV29-1, the J call TRBJ1-3; D is uncertain. Germline V gene sequence: CDR1 SQVTM, CDR2 ANQGSEA. V was trimmed by 3 bases and J by 0 bases, leaving 6 bases between them. There are 13 residues in the CDR3. The CDR3 nucleotides read TGCAGCGTTGAGACCAGCTCTGGAAACACCATATATTTT. Its translation: CSVETSSGNTIYF.

This clonotype was found many times. The genes are TRBV12-3 or TRBV12-4 and TRBJ2-7; D ambiguous. This CDR3 region has 13 residues. V shed 6 bases and J shed 5 bases, with 14 bases lying between them. In nucleotides, the CDR3 is TGTGCCAGCAGATTATCCTGGAACCACGAGCAGTACTTC. Translated, it gives CASRLSWNHEQYF.

The rearrangement joins TRBV10-1 to TRBJ2-3; 9 bases are a match to TRBD2. CDR1 is WNHNN and CDR2 is SYGVQD in the germline V gene (reference sequence). The J segment lost 3 bases and the V segment lost 2 bases, leaving 3 bases of the junction unmatched. The CDR3 loop spans 15 amino acids. The DNA for the CDR3 is TGCGCCAGCAGTGAGATAGCGGGAGCGACAGATACGCAGTATTTT. Translating gives CASSEIAGATDTQYF.

This clonotype was seen many times. The rearrangement joins TRBV20-1 to TRBJ2-7, with 7 bases that match TRBD2. This CDR3 has 17 residues. V gave up 6 bases and J gave up 9 bases; unmatched junction bases: 26. Germline lookup yields CDR1 DFQATT and CDR2 SNEGSKA (reference sequence). CDR3 nucleotide sequence: TGCAGTGCCCTAGACATTGGGGCTAGCGGCTCGTCGGGAAGGCAGTACTTC. This codes for CSALDIGASGSSGRQYF.

The V and J genes are TRBV29-1 and TRBJ2-1, with 14 bases lining up with TRBD2. V lost 5 bases and J lost 10; bases outside the gene matches: 13. This CDR3 is built from 16 residues. Germline V gives CDR1 SQVTM, CDR2 ANQGSEA. The CDR3 nucleotides are TGCAGCGTTCGGACTAGCGGGAGGTCCCCCCGCCCGGAGCAGTTCTTC. Translated: CSVRTSGRSPRPEQFF.

This clonotype was picked up many times. The chain recombines TRBV6-2 or TRBV6-3 with TRBJ1-5, with D tentatively TRBD1 (6 bases). The CDR3 is 13 amino acids. CDR1 is MNHEY and CDR2 is SVGEGT in the germline V gene. The V and J ends lost 7 bases and 5 bases respectively, with 12 bases between them. CDR3 in DNA: TGTGCCAGCACCCAGGGGAGGGATCAGCCCCAGCATTTT. Its translation: CASTQGRDQPQHF.

This clonotype was seen a few times. The chain recombines TRBV6-1 with TRBJ2-2; D not resolved. The V gene's germline CDR1 is MNHNS and CDR2 SASEGT. V gave up 7 bases and J gave up 6 bases, with 12 bases separating them. The CDR3 is made up of 13 amino acids. As DNA, the CDR3 is TGTGCCAGCACTGCTGACGTTGCCGGGGAGCTGTTTTTT. This codes for CASTADVAGELFF.

This clonotype appeared many times. The chain recombines TRBV7-6 with TRBJ2-7; no firm D call. The CDR3 length is 14 residues. Per the germline V gene, CDR1 is SGHVS and CDR2 is FNYEAQ. V gave up 0 bases and J gave up 0 bases, with 6 bases separating them. The CDR3 DNA follows: TGTGCCAGCAGCTTAGCGGCAGACTCCTACGAGCAGTACTTC. It encodes CASSLAADSYEQYF.

The sample holds many counts of this clonotype. V usage is TRBV12-3 or TRBV12-4 and J usage is TRBJ2-1; D call uncertain. The CDR3 loop spans 13 amino acids. Trimming stripped 6 bases from V and 8 bases from J, with 14 bases between. The CDR3: CASRLNPFYEQFF. In DNA form, the CDR3 reads TGTGCCAGCAGACTCAACCCTTTTTATGAGCAGTTCTTC.

This clonotype has more than one count but fewer than ten. The V and J genes are TRBV19 and TRBJ2-3; 7 nucleotides line up with TRBD2. Germline values: CDR1 LNHDA, CDR2 SQIVND (reference sequence). The junction had 8 bases not matched to a gene; V was cut back by 5 bases and J by 6 bases. The CDR3 is 14 amino acids. This CDR3 reads CASSPGGKSDTQYF. The CDR3 DNA is TGTGCCAGTAGTCCCGGGGGGAAGTCGGATACGCAGTATTTT.

This clonotype was seen only a few times. The chain combines TRBV4-3 with TRBJ2-1, with 7 bases matching TRBD2. Germline assignment: CDR1 LGHNA and CDR2 YSLEER. The trim removed 0 bases at V and 0 bases at J, leaving 8 bases unmatched. The CDR3 runs to 18 residues. The CDR3 reads CASSQELAGRSSYNEQFF. CDR3 bases: TGCGCCAGCAGCCAAGAATTAGCGGGCCGCAGCTCCTACAATGAGCAGTTCTTC.

CDR3 sequence (DNA): TGCAGTGCTAGAGATGTAGGGGGGGAGAGCACCGGGGAGCTGTTTTTT. This translates into CSARDVGGESTGELFF. V is TRBV20-1 and J is TRBJ2-2; TRBD2 might be the D (7 bases). Per the germline V gene, CDR1 is DFQATT and CDR2 is SNEGSKA (reference sequence). With 0 bases removed from V and 4 bases from J, the gap between germline ends came to 15 bases. The CDR3 has 16 residues.

The sample holds many counts of this clonotype. The CDR3 bases are TGTGCCAGCAGTCAGGGACAGGGAGAATACTTC. This sequence encodes CASSQGQGEYF. V gene TRBV28 combines with J gene TRBJ2-7; 9 bases fit TRBD1. Germline V gene lookup returns CDR1 MDHEN and CDR2 SYDVKM. J was trimmed by 13 bases and V by 5 bases; bases with no gene match: 6. The CDR3 covers 11 residues.

This clonotype was observed at least ten times. This chain uses TRBV12-3 or TRBV12-4 with TRBJ2-7; a weak D match, TRBD2 (5 bases). V was pared by 0 bases and J by 0 bases, with 27 bases between. The CDR3 has 21 residues. The CDR3 sequence: CASSLALTGGGDASSSYEQYF. The DNA for the CDR3 is TGTGCCAGCAGTTTAGCGCTAACGGGCGGAGGAGACGCATCCAGCTCCTACGAGCAGTACTTC.

This clonotype was detected ten times or more. The V gene is TRBV24-1, the J gene TRBJ2-3; 10 bases fit TRBD2. V trimming: 3 bases; J trimming: 6 bases; junction bases outside the gene matches: 8. The CDR3 length is 16 residues. CDR1 is KGHDR, CDR2 SFDVKD, per germline. In nucleotides, the CDR3 is TGTGCCACCAGTGATCAGAGCGGGAGGGCCAGGGATACGCAGTATTTT. Translating it yields CATSDQSGRARDTQYF.

This clonotype was counted at least ten times. The chain carries TRBV28 and TRBJ1-2; D gene uncertain. CDR1 and CDR2 (germline): MDHEN, SYDVKM. Trimming took off 3 bases at V and 4 bases at J, with 6 bases between the two ends. This CDR3 region has 12 residues. Here the CDR3 DNA reads TGTGCCAGCAGTTTGGCGATCTATGGCTACACCTTC. Translated, it gives CASSLAIYGYTF.

This clonotype has more than one count but fewer than ten. The chain employs TRBV29-1 and TRBJ1-1; the D is unclear. Germline V lookup: CDR1 SQVTM, CDR2 ANQGSEA. Trimming stripped 5 bases from V and 6 bases from J, with 13 bases between. This CDR3 region has 12 residues. CDR3 bases: TGCAGCGTTAGGGCGTCAAGGGCTGAAGCTTTCTTT. Translation: CSVRASRAEAFF.

This clonotype was seen only a few times. This chain connects TRBV10-3 to TRBJ2-5, with D tentatively TRBD1 or TRBD2 (5 bases each). V was clipped by 4 bases and J by 4 bases, with 19 bases between them. Germline V gene sequence: CDR1 ENHRY, CDR2 SYGVKD. The CDR3 loop spans 16 amino acids. DNA for the CDR3: TGTGCCATCAGTGGTTCGGGGCTAGCAATGTCAGAGACCCAGTACTTC. Residues: CAISGSGLAMSETQYF.

This clonotype was picked up a small number of times. The chain carries TRBV6-2 or TRBV6-3 and TRBJ2-2, with D uncertain. CDR3 size: 17 residues. Deletions cut 7 bases from V and 2 bases from J, with 20 bases between. Per the germline V gene, CDR1 is MNHEY and CDR2 is SVGEGT. CDR3 DNA: TGTGCCAGCACCCCTGGCCCCCAACGCGGTAACACCGGGGAGCTGTTTTTT. Protein: CASTPGPQRGNTGELFF.

CDR3: CASSPAPQGAGSNQPQHF. CDR3 DNA sequence: TGTGCCAGCAGCCCAGCCCCACAGGGGGCAGGTAGCAATCAGCCCCAGCATTTT. The chain links TRBV5-4 to TRBJ1-5; 9 nucleotides match TRBD1. Trimming cost V 4 bases and J 0 bases; bases outside gene matches: 11. Germline assignment: CDR1 SGHNT and CDR2 YYREEE (reference sequence). The CDR3 contains 18 residues.

In this sample, this clonotype turned up many times. This chain uses TRBV20-1 with TRBJ1-2; no clear D. V was clipped by 3 bases and J by 7 bases, with 6 bases between them. The CDR3 has 10 residues. The germline gives CDR1 DFQATT, CDR2 SNEGSKA (reference sequence). The CDR3 here is CSASLGGYTF. DNA of the CDR3: TGCAGTGCTAGCTTGGGTGGCTACACCTTC.

This clonotype was recorded a few times. The chain uses TRBV27 and TRBJ1-6; a weak D match, TRBD1 (6 bases). Trimming stripped 2 bases from V and 5 bases from J, with 16 bases between. Germline loops: CDR1 MNHEY, CDR2 SMNVEV (reference sequence). The CDR3 length is 17 residues. CDR3 loop: CASSLRWATGNNSPLHF. The CDR3, as DNA: TGTGCCAGCAGTTTACGATGGGCCACAGGGAATAATTCACCCCTCCACTTT.

In its sample, this clonotype was seen many times. The rearrangement joins TRBV3-1 to TRBJ1-4, with 10 nucleotides matching TRBD1. The CDR3 spans 14 residues. Germline assignment: CDR1 LGHDT and CDR2 YNNKEL (reference sequence). The V gene end was trimmed by 7 bases and the J gene end by 4 bases; junction bases not matched to a gene: 3. CDR3 nucleotide sequence: TGTGCCAGCACCCGGACAGGGGGTAATGAAAAACTGTTTTTT. This translates into CASTRTGGNEKLFF.